These 13 T cell receptor beta chains were all obtained from the same sample, sequenced in a study of T cell repertoires in cytomegalovirus infection (dated by TCRdb to about 2019). The sequencing machine was an Illumina HiSeq 1500. TCRdb reprocessing: public reads trimmed at Q25 with fastp, clones called with MiXCR, in-frame beta chains kept. Each entry is one CDR3 protein sequence, shown with its most common DNA and genes. The sample records fewer than 300,000 distinct CDR3 sequences, roughly a quarter of which are singletons. Over 11% of the sample goes to the ten largest clones. Sequencing was done on a sample of PBMCs. The receptors were sampled from a human donor in good health (CMV status not recorded). Some clones in this sample may be carry-over from other donors' samples.

This clonotype was counted many times. CDR3 in DNA: TGTGCCAGCAGTAACACAGGGGGTAATCAGCCCCAGCATTTT. Translation: CASSNTGGNQPQHF. The chain uses TRBV28 and TRBJ1-5; 8 nucleotides match TRBD1. The V gene end was trimmed by 5 bases and the J gene end by 4 bases; junction bases not matched to a gene: 4. This CDR3 region has 14 residues. Germline CDR1 is MDHEN and CDR2 is SYDVKM.

This clonotype occurred a few times. The chain uses TRBV28 and TRBJ2-7, with 10 bases identical to TRBD2. The CDR3 runs 16 residues. Per the germline V gene, CDR1 is MDHEN and CDR2 is SYDVKM. V lost 3 bases, J lost 0 bases, and 5 bases stayed unmatched. CDR3 nucleotide sequence: TGTGCCAGCAGTTTTGCGGGGACTAGCGCCTCCTACGAGCAGTACTTC. Translated, it gives CASSFAGTSASYEQYF.

This chain connects TRBV20-1 to TRBJ2-1; D is ambiguous. Trimming removed 1 base at V and 0 bases at J, with 13 bases between. CDR3 size: 16 residues. Germline V gene sequence: CDR1 DFQATT, CDR2 SNEGSKA (reference sequence). In nucleotides, the CDR3 is TGCAGTGCTAGAGTCCATGAGTGGAACTCCTACAATGAGCAGTTCTTC. Its protein is CSARVHEWNSYNEQFF.

The rearrangement joins TRBV27 to TRBJ2-7; D may be TRBD2 (6 bases). The germline V and J ends were trimmed by 5 bases and 2 bases, with 25 bases remaining between them. CDR1 MNHEY and CDR2 SMNVEV come from the germline V gene (reference sequence). The CDR3 covers 18 residues. In DNA form, the CDR3 reads TGTGCCAGCAGTCCCCGAGGGAGGTCCAAGTTTTCCACCTACGAGCAGTACTTC. It is translated as CASSPRGRSKFSTYEQYF.

This clonotype was seen only a few times. The V and J genes are TRBV6-5 and TRBJ2-1, with D possibly TRBD2 on 6 matching bases. V lost 5 bases and J lost 13, with 12 bases in between. CDR1 MNHEY and CDR2 SVGAGI come from the germline V gene. The CDR3 is made up of 11 amino acids. DNA for the CDR3: TGTGCCAGCAGTCACGGGGGTACCCAGTTCTTC. Protein product: CASSHGGTQFF.

This chain joins TRBV2 and TRBJ2-4; 11 nucleotides align to TRBD1. CDR1 SNHLY and CDR2 FYNNEI come from the germline V gene. This CDR3 comprises 15 residues. The V segment lost 6 bases and the J segment 1 base; nucleotides outside the gene matches: 2. CDR3 nucleotide sequence: TGTGCCAGCAGCCGGGACAGGGGGGCCAAAAACATTCAGTACTTC. Protein sequence: CASSRDRGAKNIQYF. The whole variable domain, remainder taken from reference TRBV2 and TRBJ2-4, is EPEVTQTPSHQVTQMGQEVILRCVPISNHLYFYWYRQILGQKVEFLVSFYNNEISEKSEIFDDQFSVERPDGSNFTLKIRSTKLEDSAMYFCASSRDRGAKNIQYFGAGTRLSVL.

This clonotype was observed a few times. The genes are TRBV20-1 and TRBJ1-2, with 7 bases lining up with TRBD1. CDR1 and CDR2 from the germline V gene are DFQATT and SNEGSKA (reference sequence). The trim removed 8 bases at V and 0 bases at J, leaving 3 bases unmatched. This CDR3 has 12 residues. CDR3 protein: CSPTGTNYGYTF. In DNA, the CDR3 is TGCAGTCCGACAGGGACTAACTATGGCTACACCTTC.

The V call is TRBV6-1, the J call TRBJ2-7; D gene ambiguous. V was cut by 5 bases and J by 3 bases, with 20 bases left in between. This CDR3 is built from 16 residues. Germline CDR1 reads MNHNS; CDR2 reads SASEGT. The CDR3 is CASSYNIGGGNYEQYF. CDR3 DNA sequence: TGTGCCAGCAGTTACAATATAGGCGGCGGAAACTACGAGCAGTACTTC.

CDR3 loop: CASSSGTGRQYF. Written as DNA, the CDR3 is TGTGCCAGCAGCTCAGGGACAGGGCGCCAGTATTTT. V usage is TRBV7-3 and J usage is TRBJ2-3; 9 bases are shared with TRBD1. The CDR3 runs 12 residues. The germline gives CDR1 SGHTA, CDR2 FQGTGA. J was trimmed by 12 bases and V by 4 bases; bases with no gene match: 5. Together with reference TRBV7-3 and TRBJ2-3, the CDR3 gives the full variable domain: GAGVSQTPSNKVTEKGKYVELRCDPISGHTALYWYRQSLGQGPEFLIYFQGTGAADDSGLPNDRFFAVRPEGSVSTLKIQRTERGDSAVYLCASSSGTGRQYFGPGTRLTVL.

This clonotype was counted at least ten times. The J gene is TRBJ1-1, the V gene TRBV12-3 or TRBV12-4; D perhaps matches TRBD1 (5 bases). This CDR3 comprises 15 residues. V lost 6 bases and J 1 base, leaving 15 bases between the germline ends. The chain's CDR3 is CASSLPTGANTEAFF. The CDR3 region has the DNA TGTGCCAGCAGCCTCCCGACCGGGGCGAACACTGAAGCTTTCTTT.

A few counts support this clonotype. This chain links TRBV5-4 with TRBJ2-1, with D possibly being TRBD2 (6 bases). Germline V gives CDR1 SGHNT, CDR2 YYREEE (reference sequence). V lost 0 bases, J lost 4 bases, and 14 bases lay in between. The CDR3 length is 16 residues. As DNA, the CDR3 is TGTGCCAGCAGCTTGGCGCTCGCTGCGGGGTACAATGAGCAGTTCTTC. It specifies CASSLALAAGYNEQFF.

The chain employs TRBV9 and TRBJ2-1; D gene ambiguous. V gave up 0 bases and J gave up 2 bases, with 12 bases separating them. CDR1 is SGDLS and CDR2 is YYNGEE in the germline V gene. The CDR3 totals 16 residues. CDR3 nucleotide sequence: TGTGCCAGCAGCGTAGTATCCCTACCACCCTACAATGAGCAGTTCTTC. Its protein product is CASSVVSLPPYNEQFF.

The rearrangement joins TRBV20-1 to TRBJ2-5, with D possibly TRBD2 on 7 matching bases. CDR3 length equals 15 residues. Looked up from germline, CDR1 is DFQATT and CDR2 is SNEGSKA (reference sequence). Trimming stripped 7 bases from V and 4 bases from J, with 22 bases between. The CDR3 spells CSGGWGGGLPETQYF. The CDR3 DNA reads TGCAGTGGGGGATGGGGGGGGGGCCTCCCAGAGACCCAGTACTTC.